This entry describes one T cell receptor beta chain. Its specific antigen is unknown. No much larger clone is present one base from it, and per-base qualities are unavailable. This entry is derived from a study of blood T cell repertoires in COVID-19 (dated by TCRdb to 2019 to 2021). For context, the study as a whole: Samples covering the acute and convalescent phases of COVID-19 were provided by collaborators in the United States, Italy and Spain. The prospective study material was composed of cDNA or gDNA derived from T cells, B-cell-depleted T cells, or PBMCs. Deeply sampled blood TCRbeta repertoires from subjects exposed to, actively infected with, or recovered from COVID-19 were included in the dataset. A freely available public database, intended as a resource for researchers studying the immune response to SARS-CoV-2, is where the repertoires were released. The samples were drawn from two sources: the first 160 participants of the ongoing ImmuneRACE study, and over 1,000 subjects contributed by 6 global collaborators. Nearly every sample came with metadata listing a de-identified subject ID, COVID-19 status, age in years and sex. Where available, HLA class I and class II types were obtained from metadata supplied by the sample provider rather than from assay-based typing.

The immunoSEQ Assay, a bias-controlled multiplex PCR, was used to amplify TCRbeta CDR3 regions from genomic DNA. As for how the authors treated the data: The number of nucleated cells in each sample was estimated from the amplification of reference gene primers within the assay. To quantify the absolute abundance of each unique TCRbeta CDR3 rearrangement, sequence reads were collapsed and filtered. For each sample, productive Simpson clonality was calculated as the square root of Simpson's diversity index across productive rearrangements. TCRdb took this table from immuneACCESS and kept in-frame rearrangements with V and J called. Such tables lack part of the clones; where checked against another copy, unresolved V genes explain under half of the gap, and the rest is unexplained. V, J and clone size were drawn from that table, and D and trimming were deduced from the DNA. Present in this sample are about 160,000 clones, over 90% of which were seen just once. Of the sample, just under 2% is held by the ten largest clones.

The full study reports these points: Clinical and demographic metadata were provided uncurated, with the amount varying by source and participant.

V and J are truncated by 8 bases and 0 bases respectively, leaving an intervening sequence of 14 bases. For CDR1 and CDR2, the germline V gene (reference sequence) lists LNHNV and YYDKDF. The CDR3 contains 15 residues, cysteine and phenylalanine counted. The DNA shown is the 45-base CDR3, in frame from base 1. In Seattle, one collaborating source enrolled patients while the infection was active and tracked those patients longitudinally over the course of disease. Whole blood was collected in K2EDTA tubes by collaborating institutions according to the institutions' own protocols. For TCRbeta analysis, collaborator samples were shipped as frozen whole blood, as isolated PBMCs, or as DNA extracted from either sample type.

The chain was built from TRBV15 and TRBJ1-3, and perhaps TRBD1 as D gene, on 6 matching bases. The sample comprised peripheral blood. This clonotype was obtained from a woman aged 60-70 years with COVID-19, enrolled during active disease. The CDR3 region reads CATDPGHLSGNTIYF. The DNA sequence is as follows: TGTGCCACCGACCCGGGACACCTCTCTGGAAACACCATATATTTT.